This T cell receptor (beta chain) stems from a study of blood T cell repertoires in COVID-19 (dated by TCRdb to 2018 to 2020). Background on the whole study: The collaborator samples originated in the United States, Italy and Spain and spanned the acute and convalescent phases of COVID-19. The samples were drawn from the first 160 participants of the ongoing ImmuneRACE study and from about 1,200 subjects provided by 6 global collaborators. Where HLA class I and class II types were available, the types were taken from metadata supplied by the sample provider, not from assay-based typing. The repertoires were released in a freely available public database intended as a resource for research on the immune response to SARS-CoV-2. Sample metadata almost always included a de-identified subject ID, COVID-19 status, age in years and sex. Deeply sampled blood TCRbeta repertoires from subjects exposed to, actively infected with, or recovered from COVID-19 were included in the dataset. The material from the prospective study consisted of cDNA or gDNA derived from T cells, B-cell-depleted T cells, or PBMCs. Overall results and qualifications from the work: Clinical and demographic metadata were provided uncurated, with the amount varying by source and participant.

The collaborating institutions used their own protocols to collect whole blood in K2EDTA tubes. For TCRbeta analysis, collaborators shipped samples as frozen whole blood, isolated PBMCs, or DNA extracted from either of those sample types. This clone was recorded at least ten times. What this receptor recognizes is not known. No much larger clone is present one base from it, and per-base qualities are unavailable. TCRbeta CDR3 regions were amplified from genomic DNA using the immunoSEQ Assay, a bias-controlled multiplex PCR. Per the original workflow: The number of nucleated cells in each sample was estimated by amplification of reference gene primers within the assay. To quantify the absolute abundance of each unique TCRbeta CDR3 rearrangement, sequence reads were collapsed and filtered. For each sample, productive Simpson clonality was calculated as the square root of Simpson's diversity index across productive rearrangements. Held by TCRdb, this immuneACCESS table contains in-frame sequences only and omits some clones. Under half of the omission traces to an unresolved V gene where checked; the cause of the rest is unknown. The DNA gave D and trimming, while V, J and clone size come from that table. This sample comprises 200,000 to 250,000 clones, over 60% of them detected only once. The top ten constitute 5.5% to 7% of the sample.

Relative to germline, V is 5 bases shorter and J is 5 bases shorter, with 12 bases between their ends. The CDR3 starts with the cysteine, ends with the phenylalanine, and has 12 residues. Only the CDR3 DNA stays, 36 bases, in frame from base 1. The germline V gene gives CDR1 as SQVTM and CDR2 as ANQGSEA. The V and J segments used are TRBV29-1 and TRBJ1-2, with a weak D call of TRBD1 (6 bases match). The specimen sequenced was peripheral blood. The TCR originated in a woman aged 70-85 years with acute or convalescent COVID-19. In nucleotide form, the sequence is TGCAGCGTTATTCGGACAGCATATGGCTACACCTTC. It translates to CSVIRTAYGYTF.